The 9 T cell receptor beta chains below all came from one sample that was sequenced in a study of vaccination effects on CD4 cells after COVID-19. Cultured cells yielded isolated CD4+ T cells after 10 days. Their antigens are not known. Repertoires were generated with immunoSEQ multiplex PCR, while TCRdb's copy carries only in-frame clones and drops some. The data hold 45,000 to 50,000 clones, with 75% to 80% observed a single time. The material sequenced was CD4+ T cells from PBMCs cultured without peptide, taken before COVID-19 vaccination. These receptors originate from a human donor who had a prior SARS-CoV-2 infection.

V and J are TRBV6-1 and TRBJ1-6; D not resolved. Germline V gene sequence: CDR1 MNHNS, CDR2 SASEGT. The V end lost 3 bases, the J end lost 4 bases, and 7 bases lay between the germline ends. This CDR3 comprises 14 residues. CDR3 loop: CASSDRRYNSPLHF. As DNA, the CDR3 is TGTGCCAGCAGTGACAGGAGATATAATTCACCCCTCCACTTT.

The chain is built from TRBV5-6 and TRBJ1-2, with D tentatively TRBD1 (5 bases). Per the germline V gene, CDR1 is SGHDT and CDR2 is YYEEEE. CDR3 size: 15 residues. V was clipped by 5 bases and J by 2 bases, with 16 bases between them. CDR3 sequence (DNA): TGTGCCAGCAGAATCCTAGATGGGGGAAACTATGGCTACACCTTC. Its translation is CASRILDGGNYGYTF.

This clone came up once. The J gene is TRBJ1-3, the V gene TRBV12-3 or TRBV12-4; no clear D gene. The CDR3 has 12 amino acids. Trimming pared 5 bases from V and 2 bases from J, leaving 4 bases between. The CDR3 sequence: CASSPAGNTIYF. In DNA, the CDR3 is TGTGCCAGCAGTCCGGCTGGAAACACCATATATTTT.

This clone was picked up a small number of times. The rearrangement uses TRBV27 and TRBJ1-6; no definite D call. CDR1 is MNHEY, CDR2 SMNVEV, per germline (reference sequence). V was cut by 1 base and J by 6 bases, with 13 bases left in between. The CDR3 covers 16 residues. The CDR3 DNA sequence: TGTGCCAGCAGTTTATTTCTTGGGCTTTCTAATTCACCCCTCCACTTT. Amino acids: CASSLFLGLSNSPLHF.

This sequence joins TRBV5-4 and TRBJ1-2; 12 positions match TRBD1. CDR1 and CDR2 (germline): SGHNT, YYREEE (reference sequence). The CDR3 totals 15 residues. Trimming removed 0 bases from V and 8 bases from J; junction bases left unmatched: 5. CDR3 sequence reads: CASSLAGQGAQGYTF. In DNA form, the CDR3 reads TGTGCCAGCAGCTTGGCGGGACAGGGGGCGCAGGGCTACACCTTC.

The V call is TRBV5-6, the J call TRBJ2-3; 9 positions agree with TRBD2. Germline V gene sequence: CDR1 SGHDT, CDR2 YYEEEE. V shed 2 bases, J shed 0 bases, and the junction held 1 base outside the gene matches. The CDR3 is made up of 15 amino acids. The CDR3, as DNA: TGTGCCAGCAGCTTTAGCGGGGGAAGCACAGATACGCAGTATTTT. Its translation is CASSFSGGSTDTQYF.

V usage is TRBV11-3 and J usage is TRBJ2-5; TRBD1 aligns across 7 bases. Trimming at V came to 4 bases and at J to 1 base, leaving 6 bases not matched to a gene. This CDR3 spans 15 amino acids. Germline CDR1 SGHNT, CDR2 YENEEA. The CDR3 DNA reads TGTGCCAGCAGCTCCCAGGGACAGATCCAAGAGACCCAGTACTTC. This gives the protein CASSSQGQIQETQYF.

The V call is TRBV7-6, the J call TRBJ2-7; 11 bases are shared with TRBD2. Germline V lookup: CDR1 SGHVS, CDR2 FNYEAQ. The CDR3 is made up of 20 amino acids. The trim removed 1 base at V and 5 bases at J, leaving 19 bases unmatched. This chain's CDR3 is CASSLEGGGIAGGHEHEQYF. In DNA form, the CDR3 reads TGTGCCAGCAGCTTAGAGGGGGGGGGCATAGCGGGAGGGCACGAACACGAGCAGTACTTC.

This clone was detected only once. Mismatch with germline at one junction end may stem from a read error. The V gene is TRBV7-7, the J gene TRBJ2-5; 9 nucleotides align to TRBD1. CDR1 is SSHAT and CDR2 is FNYEAQ in the germline V gene (reference sequence). The CDR3 loop spans 17 amino acids. The CDR3 DNA follows: TGTGCTAGCAGCTCGCTCCAGGGGACAGGGCCTAAGATGACCCAGTACTTC. It translates to CASSSLQGTGPKMTQYF.